A selection of T cell receptor beta chains follows, all from one sample in a study of PD-L1 blockade in urothelial cancer. Using immunoSEQ multiplex PCR, the repertoire was profiled, and TCRdb retains in-frame clones only, with some absent. The sample consists of more than 45,000 clones, around 85% of them appearing once. The material sequenced was PBMCs, taken around atezolizumab (anti-PD-L1) treatment. These receptor sequences come from a man aged 60 to 75 with urothelial cancer. CDR3s leave out the opening cysteine and the closing phenylalanine or tryptophan. Each record gives: clone size, V gene, J gene, CDR3 protein. Clone sizes are given selectively: once, few, many, or a class where the clone is expanded.

>NA|TRBV7-2|TRBJ2-4
ASSLGLAENIQY
>once|TRBV11-2|TRBJ2-3
ASSSGPTGLDTQY
>few|TRBV15|TRBJ2-3
ATSRGSSTDTQY
>NA|TRBV5-5|TRBJ2-7
ASSSLPREKQY
>NA|TRBV10-3|TRBJ1-5
AISDGRAGNSNQPQH
>NA|TRBV13|TRBJ2-1
ASSSRRGGGEQF
>NA|TRBV5-1|TRBJ1-3
ATTRTGQPGNTIY
>NA|TRBV7-6|TRBJ1-4
ASSFGDRNNEKLF
>NA|TRBV28|TRBJ1-2
ASRDYGRGEGYGYT
>NA|TRBV7-9|TRBJ1-5
ASSWGQGDSNQPQH
>NA|TRBV6-5|TRBJ1-4
ASSATGIHGEKLF
>NA|TRBV29-1|TRBJ2-5
SVGQGETQY
>NA|TRBV5-1|TRBJ1-2
ASSHPPGDRPPYGYT
>once|TRBV6-5|TRBJ2-5
ASSYSRMIGETQY
>NA|TRBV7-9|TRBJ2-6
ASSLGVGPSGANVLT
>few|TRBV5-1|TRBJ2-3
ASSLQGTYGDTQY
>NA|TRBV27|TRBJ1-3
ASSLSYGSYGNTIY
>NA|TRBV4-3|TRBJ2-5
ASSQGDRGTETQY
>NA|TRBV4-1|TRBJ1-1
ASSQARQGAEAF
>NA|TRBV4-1|TRBJ2-2
ASSHPRTSGGAGTGELF
>NA|TRBV11-3|TRBJ2-2
ASSLDRVAGELF
>few|TRBV7-9|TRBJ1-4
ASSLAGGAPEKLF
>NA|TRBV5-1|TRBJ1-3
ASSWGGGSSGNTIY
>NA|TRBV29-1|TRBJ2-7
SVPNSRGTGLTYEQY
>NA|TRBV29-1|TRBJ2-3
SANFLFSLTDTQY
>NA|TRBV7-7|TRBJ2-5
ASSDGQGEIQETQY
>NA|TRBV7-9|TRBJ1-3
ASSSRGGSGNTIY
>NA|TRBV5-1|TRBJ2-5
ASSLGRGSQETQY
>NA|TRBV9|TRBJ2-7
ASSVGRGSGVSEQY
>NA|TRBV7-2|TRBJ2-7
ASSLFWSGVVEQY
>NA|TRBV6-1|TRBJ2-1
ASSEPGQGNNEQF
>once|TRBV19|TRBJ1-4
ASRVKPNNEKLF
>NA|TRBV7-3|TRBJ1-5
ASSFGQGGLQPQH
>NA|TRBV11-1|TRBJ2-1
ASSPRGDRYNEQF
>NA|TRBV9|TRBJ1-4
ASSPQGGNEKLF
>NA|TRBV11-2|TRBJ2-7
ASSSGQGLGEQY
>NA|TRBV27|TRBJ2-1
ASSFREGPNEQF
>NA|TRBV9|TRBJ2-1
ASSVDSPPSEQF
>NA|TRBV27|TRBJ1-1
ASSLDRAGTEAF
>medium-sized|TRBV5-1|TRBJ1-1
ASSSGQPNTEAF
>NA|TRBV6-5|TRBJ2-3
ASSPRVGADTQY
>once|TRBV18|TRBJ2-5
ASSPSGGWGTQY
>NA|TRBV7-6|TRBJ1-1
ASSPRTGNTEAF
>NA|TRBV5-1|TRBJ2-7
ASSFDSSSYEQY
>NA|TRBV19|TRBJ2-5
ASSMGTAGETQY
>NA|TRBV5-1|TRBJ2-1
ASSLTGGPVLRNEQF
>once|TRBV7-8|TRBJ2-6
ASIPFQQGVPGANVLT
>once|TRBV5-1|TRBJ2-5
ASSFRSTAVETQY
>NA|TRBV5-1|TRBJ2-2
ASSLAISGTGELF
>NA|TRBV18|TRBJ2-1
ASSSSGGASYNEQF
>once|TRBV2|TRBJ2-7
ASTARGAYEQY
>NA|TRBV18|TRBJ2-1
ASSLTSVHEQF
>NA|TRBV27|TRBJ2-5
ASSRSRLAGGVETQY
>once|TRBV6-5|TRBJ2-5
ASSVMGTPEETQY
>NA|TRBV6-5|TRBJ1-5
ASSRALNNRPQH
>NA|TRBV5-6|TRBJ1-5
ASSRYNLPQH
>NA|TRBV5-5|TRBJ2-2
ASSLDWTTNTGELF
>NA|TRBV9|TRBJ2-5
ASSRFGQVDQETQY
>NA|TRBV9|TRBJ2-5
ASSAGAQETQY
>NA|TRBV19|TRBJ2-1
ASSFNTGTGGF